This T cell receptor (beta chain) was identified during a study of regulatory T cells in long-lasting Graves disease. The sample's time point: persistent/refractory GD, antithyroid drugs over 5 years with positive TRAb. TCR sequences were obtained from RNA taken from PBMCs. TCR beta libraries were built with iRepertoire HTBI primers and Arm-PCR of CDR3 regions. TCRdb re-called the multiplex PCR reads with MiXCR, one entry per CDR3 protein. This table has about 310,000 distinct CDR3 sequences, 20% to 25% appearing once. The sequencing used peripheral blood mononuclear cells (PBMCs), collected when the disease was refractory, from a patient treated with antithyroid drugs. The TCR sequence derives from a female donor with Graves disease.

The CDR3 DNA reads TGTGCCAGCAGGATACTACAGGGAAAAGGCTACGAGCAGTACTTC. It yields the protein CASRILQGKGYEQYF. The chain joins TRBV6-1 to TRBJ2-7; maybe TRBD1 (6 bases). Germline V gives CDR1 MNHNS, CDR2 SASEGT. The V gene lost 6 bases and the J gene lost 3 bases, with 18 bases spanning the gap. The CDR3 is 15 residues long.